A selection of T cell receptor beta chains follows, all from one sample in a study of T-cell reconstitution after alpha-beta-depleted transplantation in children. Using its own MiXCR run on the PCR reads, TCRdb lists one record per CDR3 protein. In the table there are roughly 280,000 distinct CDR3 sequences, more than 9% of which are singletons. The specimen comprised peripheral blood, sampled 180 days after TCRalphabeta/CD19-depleted stem cell transplant. These receptors were taken from a male patient aged 2-9 years who had a stem cell transplant for chronic granulomatous disease, so the T cells may come from the graft donor. The CDR3 runs from the conserved cysteine through the conserved F or W. A D gene is named only where the DNA matches it firmly. Part of the rows lack a size; the others show once, few, many or a class for expanded clones.

CDR3nt: TGCGCCAGCAGCGTGGGTTTGGTCTCCTCCGCAAAGTCCTACAATGAGCAGTTCTTC
CDR3aa: CASSVGLVSSAKSYNEQFF
d_gene: NA
j_gene: TRBJ2-1
v_gene: TRBV5-1
abundance: many

CDR3nt: TGTGCCAGCAGCTTAGGGCTAGATTTCACCTACAATGAGCAGTTCTTC
CDR3aa: CASSLGLDFTYNEQFF
d_gene: NA
j_gene: TRBJ2-1
v_gene: TRBV7-2
abundance: many

CDR3nt: TGTGCCTGGAAAGCAGGGGGCCAATATGAAAAACTGTTTTTT
CDR3aa: CAWKAGGQYEKLFF
d_gene: TRBD1
j_gene: TRBJ1-4
v_gene: TRBV30
abundance: few

CDR3nt: TGTGCCACCAGCAGAGTATTAGATCCGATCTACAATGAGCAGTTCTTC
CDR3aa: CATSRVLDPIYNEQFF
d_gene: NA
j_gene: TRBJ2-1
v_gene: TRBV15
abundance: many

CDR3nt: TGTGCCAGCAGAACGCCCGGGGGAGGGACAGATACGCAGTATTTT
CDR3aa: CASRTPGGGTDTQYF
d_gene: TRBD2
j_gene: TRBJ2-3
v_gene: TRBV27
abundance: many

CDR3nt: TGCAGTGCCTTCCTAGCGGGGGGTCCCTACGAGCAGTACTTC
CDR3aa: CSAFLAGGPYEQYF
d_gene: TRBD2
j_gene: TRBJ2-7
v_gene: TRBV20-1
abundance: many

CDR3nt: TGTGCCAGCAGTCGAGGACAGGGGAATGGCTACACCTTC
CDR3aa: CASSRGQGNGYTF
d_gene: TRBD1
j_gene: TRBJ1-2
v_gene: TRBV6-2/TRBV6-3
abundance: many

CDR3nt: TGTGCCAGCTCACCAAGAGTGTCTGCCTACAATGAGCAGTTCTTC
CDR3aa: CASSPRVSAYNEQFF
d_gene: NA
j_gene: TRBJ2-1
v_gene: TRBV18
abundance: many

CDR3nt: TGTGCCAGCAGCTTGTCGCCTCGGACTAGCGGGGGGTCGGATGAGCAGTTCTTC
CDR3aa: CASSLSPRTSGGSDEQFF
d_gene: TRBD2
j_gene: TRBJ2-1
v_gene: TRBV11-2
abundance: many

CDR3nt: TGTGCCAGCAGCTTATTTACCCGGTCGTCCCAAGAGACCCAGTACTTC
CDR3aa: CASSLFTRSSQETQYF
d_gene: NA
j_gene: TRBJ2-5
v_gene: TRBV11-2
abundance: many

CDR3nt: TGTGCCAGCAGCGTAGTGCAGCGCCCTCACACCGGGGAGCTGTTTTTT
CDR3aa: CASSVVQRPHTGELFF
d_gene: NA
j_gene: TRBJ2-2
v_gene: TRBV9
abundance: many

CDR3nt: TGTGCCAGCAGCCCTACCGGGCGAACATACGAGCAGTACTTC
CDR3aa: CASSPTGRTYEQYF
d_gene: NA
j_gene: TRBJ2-7
v_gene: TRBV7-9
abundance: many

CDR3nt: TGTGCCAGCACCATCCGACTAGCGGGGCCCCCCACAGATACGCAGTATTTT
CDR3aa: CASTIRLAGPPTDTQYF
d_gene: TRBD2
j_gene: TRBJ2-3
v_gene: TRBV3-1
abundance: NA

CDR3nt: TGCAGTGCTAGTATGGGAGGCACAGATACGCAGTATTTT
CDR3aa: CSASMGGTDTQYF
d_gene: NA
j_gene: TRBJ2-3
v_gene: TRBV20-1
abundance: many

CDR3nt: TGCGCCAGCAGCTTGGGGGAGCTTTGGGAGACCCAGTACTTC
CDR3aa: CASSLGELWETQYF
d_gene: NA
j_gene: TRBJ2-5
v_gene: TRBV5-1
abundance: NA

CDR3nt: TGCAGTGCTAGGAGAGCCGATCAGCCCCAGCATTTT
CDR3aa: CSARRADQPQHF
d_gene: NA
j_gene: TRBJ1-5
v_gene: TRBV20-1
abundance: many

CDR3nt: TGTGCCAGCAGCCAAGTTCAGGGCGGGAACATTCAGTACTTC
CDR3aa: CASSQVQGGNIQYF
d_gene: NA
j_gene: TRBJ2-4
v_gene: TRBV3-1
abundance: NA

CDR3nt: TGTGCCAGCAGCCCGACGGGACAGACGAATCAGCCCCAGCATTTT
CDR3aa: CASSPTGQTNQPQHF
d_gene: TRBD1
j_gene: TRBJ1-5
v_gene: TRBV2
abundance: many

CDR3nt: TGTGCCAGTAGTATGTCGCTAGCAACAGATACGCAGTATTTT
CDR3aa: CASSMSLATDTQYF
d_gene: NA
j_gene: TRBJ2-3
v_gene: TRBV19
abundance: NA

CDR3nt: TGTGCCAGCTCACCACTCCCCCCACAGGGGGGTAACACTGAAGCTTTCTTT
CDR3aa: CASSPLPPQGGNTEAFF
d_gene: TRBD1
j_gene: TRBJ1-1
v_gene: TRBV18
abundance: many

CDR3nt: TGCAGCGTTGAAGTTTCCTCGATTACCTACGAGCAGTACTTC
CDR3aa: CSVEVSSITYEQYF
d_gene: NA
j_gene: TRBJ2-7
v_gene: TRBV29-1
abundance: many

CDR3nt: TGTGCCAGCGTTGGGGCCCTTAACACCGGGGAGCTGTTTTTT
CDR3aa: CASVGALNTGELFF
d_gene: NA
j_gene: TRBJ2-2
v_gene: TRBV2
abundance: many

CDR3nt: TGTGCCAGCAGTTTCTTTCGGGACAGCCAGTACTTC
CDR3aa: CASSFFRDSQYF
d_gene: TRBD1
j_gene: TRBJ2-7
v_gene: TRBV28
abundance: many

CDR3nt: TGTGCCAGCAGCCACTGGGGGCCCGAGACCCAGTACTTC
CDR3aa: CASSHWGPETQYF
d_gene: NA
j_gene: TRBJ2-5
v_gene: TRBV3-1
abundance: many